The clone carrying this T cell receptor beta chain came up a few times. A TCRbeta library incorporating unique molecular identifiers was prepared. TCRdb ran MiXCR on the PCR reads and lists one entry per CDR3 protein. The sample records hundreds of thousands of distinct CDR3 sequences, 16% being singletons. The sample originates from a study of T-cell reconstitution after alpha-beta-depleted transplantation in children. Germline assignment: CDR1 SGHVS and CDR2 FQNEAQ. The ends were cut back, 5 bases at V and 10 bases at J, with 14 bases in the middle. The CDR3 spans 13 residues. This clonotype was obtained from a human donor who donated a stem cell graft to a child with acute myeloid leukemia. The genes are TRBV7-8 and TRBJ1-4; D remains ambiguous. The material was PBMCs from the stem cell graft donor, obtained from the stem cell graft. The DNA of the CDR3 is TGTGCCAGCAGCAGTGGTCATGCCCGAAAACTGTTTTTT. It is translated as CASSSGHARKLFF.